The clone carrying this T cell receptor beta chain came up many times. The antigen is not known. A clone one base away is much larger, so this may be a read error. These data originate in a study of Graves' ophthalmopathy and Graves' hyperthyroidism. Overall study context: The study drew peripheral blood at initial diagnosis, before any treatment. Study-wide results and caveats: Also, most clonotypes expanded in the thyroid above 0.001 frequency appeared in blood. The model achieved 55% to 71% sensitivity and less than 75% specificity for ophthalmopathy progression.

RNA transcripts yielded amplified TCR beta CDR3 regions. Investigators did first-round RT-PCR with HTBI primers, then second-round multiplex PCR. From the multiplex PCR reads, TCRdb called clonotypes with MiXCR, one entry per CDR3 protein. Of roughly 400,000 distinct CDR3 sequences listed, 18% are singletons. V dropped 6 bases and J dropped 4; count of bases not matched to a gene: 8. There are 14 residues in the CDR3. Physicians reached a diagnosis by relying on clinical symptoms, serum thyroxine, TRAb, thyroid ultrasound and orbital computed tomography. This chain links TRBV12-3 or TRBV12-4 with TRBJ1-2, with 7 positions matching TRBD1. The source is a woman under 30 with Graves' ophthalmopathy. Source material: peripheral blood. CDR3: CASRSIGGGYGYTF. The CDR3 DNA reads TGTGCCAGCAGATCCATAGGGGGCGGCTATGGCTACACCTTC.